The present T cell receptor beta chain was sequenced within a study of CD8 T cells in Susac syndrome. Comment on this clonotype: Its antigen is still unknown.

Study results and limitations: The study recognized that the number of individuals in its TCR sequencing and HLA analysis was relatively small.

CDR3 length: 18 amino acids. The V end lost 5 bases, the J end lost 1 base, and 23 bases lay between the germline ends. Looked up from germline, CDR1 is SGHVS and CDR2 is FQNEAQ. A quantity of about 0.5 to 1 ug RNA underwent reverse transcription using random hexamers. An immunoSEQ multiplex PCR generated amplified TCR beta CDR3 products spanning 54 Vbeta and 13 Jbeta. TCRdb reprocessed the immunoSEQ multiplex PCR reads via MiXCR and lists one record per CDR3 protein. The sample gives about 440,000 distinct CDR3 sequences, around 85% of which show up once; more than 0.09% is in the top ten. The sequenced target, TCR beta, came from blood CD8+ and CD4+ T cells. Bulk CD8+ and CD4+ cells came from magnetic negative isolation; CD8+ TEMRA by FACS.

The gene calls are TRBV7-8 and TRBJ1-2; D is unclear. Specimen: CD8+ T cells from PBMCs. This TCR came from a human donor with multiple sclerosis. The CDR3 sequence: CASSLHLSRNFHNYGYTF. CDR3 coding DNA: TGTGCCAGCAGCCTCCACCTCTCGAGGAACTTCCATAACTATGGCTACACCTTC.